The 21 T cell receptor beta chains below all came from one sample that was sequenced in a study of PD-1 blockade in classical Hodgkin lymphoma. Produced via immunoSEQ multiplex PCR; TCRdb's table is partial and in-frame only. Of 25,000 to 30,000 clones in the sample, roughly four fifths were seen once. Time point in this sample: cycle 4 day 1 (C4D1), after less than seven weeks of nivolumab. Patients all relapsed after autologous stem cell transplantation, and there was variation in brentuximab vedotin exposure. The sequencing used peripheral blood mononuclear cells (PBMCs), collected before the fourth cycle of nivolumab. The receptors come from a human donor with classical Hodgkin lymphoma.

CDR3 nucleotides: TGCGCCAGCAGCTTGGAACTAGCGGGGGGTGGAGATACGCAGTATTTT. Its translation is CASSLELAGGGDTQYF. The chain uses TRBV5-1 and TRBJ2-3; 12 bases map to TRBD2. This CDR3 contains 16 residues. The germline V gene encodes CDR1 SGHRS and CDR2 YFSETQ. Unmatched junction bases numbered 4, after V lost 0 bases and J lost 5 bases.

This chain links TRBV6-5 with TRBJ2-5; 9 bases fit TRBD1. Looked up from germline, CDR1 is MNHEY and CDR2 is SVGAGI. J was trimmed by 7 bases and V by 6 bases; bases with no gene match: 6. This CDR3 comprises 13 residues. The chain's CDR3 is CASSRDRAGTQYF. In DNA, the CDR3 is TGTGCCAGCAGCCGGGACAGGGCAGGGACCCAGTACTTC.

This clone was seen only a few times. The J gene is TRBJ1-3, the V gene TRBV7-6, with unresolved D. The CDR3 covers 15 residues. Germline CDR1 SGHVS, CDR2 FNYEAQ. V gave up 5 bases and J gave up 0 bases, with 11 bases separating them. The CDR3 nucleotides are TGTGCCAGCAGCCCCGGACGGGACTCTGGAAACACCATATATTTT. Protein sequence: CASSPGRDSGNTIYF.

The J gene is TRBJ2-2, the V gene TRBV5-1; 7 bases agree with TRBD2. This CDR3 has 15 residues. Germline V gives CDR1 SGHRS, CDR2 YFSETQ. J was trimmed by 0 bases and V by 4 bases; bases with no gene match: 3. The CDR3 DNA reads as TGCGCCAGCAGCGACGGGGGGACGAACACCGGGGAGCTGTTTTTT. Its protein product is CASSDGGTNTGELFF. Full variable domain (missing parts from reference TRBV5-1 and TRBJ2-2): KAGVTQTPRYLIKTRGQQVTLSCSPISGHRSVSWYQQTPGQGLQFLFEYFSETQRNKGNFPGRFSGRQFSNSRSEMNVSTLELGDSALYLCASSDGGTNTGELFFGEGSRLTVL.

The V call is TRBV7-2, the J call TRBJ2-3; D might be TRBD2 (5 bases). The CDR3 is 13 residues long. Germline V gives CDR1 SGHTA, CDR2 FQGNSA. The germline V and J ends were trimmed by 5 bases and 5 bases, with 11 bases remaining between them. The CDR3 sequence: CASSPGSVDTQYF. The CDR3 nucleotides read TGTGCCAGCAGCCCGGGTAGCGTAGATACGCAGTATTTT.

CDR3 loop: CAISGLPSTEAFF. The CDR3 DNA reads TGTGCCATCAGTGGGCTCCCCTCCACTGAAGCTTTCTTT. This chain connects TRBV10-3 to TRBJ1-1; the D is unclear. CDR3 length: 13 amino acids. Germline CDR1 is ENHRY and CDR2 is SYGVKD. V shed 4 bases and J shed 4 bases, with 10 bases lying between them.

The rearrangement links TRBV5-6 to TRBJ2-2; 7 nucleotides match TRBD1. Germline-derived CDR1 and CDR2 are SGHDT and YYEEEE. The V segment lost 4 bases and the J segment 4 bases; nucleotides outside the gene matches: 13. This CDR3 has 17 amino acids. Here the CDR3 DNA reads TGTGCCAGCAGCCTCGGGGACAGTCAGGGACCCACCGGGGAGCTGTTTTTT. It translates to CASSLGDSQGPTGELFF.

CDR3 sequence: CASSSPSGTEAFF. In DNA form, the CDR3 reads TGTGCCAGCAGCTCGCCTTCAGGTACTGAAGCTTTCTTT. The J gene is TRBJ1-1, the V gene TRBV7-9; D is unresolved. The CDR3 sequence is 13 residues long. V was clipped by 4 bases and J by 5 bases, with 11 bases between them. The germline V gene has CDR1 SEHNR and CDR2 FQNEAQ (reference sequence).

This clone was recorded a few times. The chain combines TRBV27 with TRBJ1-1; D might be TRBD1 (5 bases). The CDR3 totals 14 residues. Germline V gene data show CDR1 as MNHEY and CDR2 as SMNVEV (reference sequence). V shed 7 bases and J shed 2 bases, with 14 bases lying between them. CDR3 region: CASIRSGGNTEAFF. In DNA, the CDR3 is TGTGCCAGCATTCGGAGCGGGGGTAACACTGAAGCTTTCTTT.

The chain links TRBV4-2 to TRBJ1-2; TRBD1 is a possible D gene (6 bases). Germline CDR1 reads LGHNA; CDR2 reads YNFKEQ. V was pared by 0 bases and J by 6 bases, with 11 bases between. The CDR3 has 14 residues. The CDR3 bases are TGTGCCAGCAGCCAAGATTGCGGGGGCGATGGCTACACCTTC. Encoded protein: CASSQDCGGDGYTF.

CDR3 sequence reads: CAGGGPRGQYF. The CDR3 DNA is TGTGCCGGAGGGGGCCCCAGGGGCCAGTACTTC. V gene TRBV2 combines with J gene TRBJ2-5; D may be TRBD1 (7 bases). Germline V CDR1 and CDR2: SNHLY, FYNNEI. The V end lost 11 bases, the J end lost 10 bases, and 17 bases lay between the germline ends. The CDR3 runs to 11 residues.

The chain uses TRBV5-5 and TRBJ2-7, with D maybe TRBD2 (6 bases). Trimming shortened V by 4 bases and J by 4 bases, and 18 bases separated the two germline ends. Germline loops: CDR1 SGHKS, CDR2 YYEKEE (reference sequence). There are 15 residues in the CDR3. The CDR3 spells CASSLGSGVLYEQYF. The CDR3 DNA reads TGTGCCAGCAGCCTGGGATCGGGGGTGCTGTACGAGCAGTACTTC.

This sequence joins TRBV6-5 and TRBJ1-6, with 7 bases that match TRBD1. From germline, CDR1 is MNHEY and CDR2 SVGAGI. CDR3 length equals 14 residues. V shed 5 bases, J shed 3 bases, and the junction held 1 base outside the gene matches. CDR3 sequence: CASSRDSYNSPLHF. As DNA, the CDR3 is TGTGCCAGCAGTCGGGACAGCTATAATTCACCCCTCCACTTT.

The rearrangement uses TRBV4-1 and TRBJ1-3; perhaps TRBD1 as D (6 bases). This CDR3 contains 15 residues. Trimming stripped 1 base from V and 4 bases from J, with 11 bases between. Germline loops: CDR1 MGHRA, CDR2 YSYEKL. The CDR3 is CASSQGGGAGNTIYF. The CDR3 DNA is TGCGCCAGCAGCCAAGGGGGGGGCGCCGGAAACACCATATATTTT.

The chain uses TRBV14 and TRBJ2-2, with D unclear. The CDR3 contains 14 residues. From germline, CDR1 is SGHDN and CDR2 FVKESK. V was clipped by 1 base and J by 5 bases, with 8 bases between them. The CDR3 nucleotides read TGTGCCAGCAGCCAAGGGAAAAAAACCGGGGAGCTGTTTTTT. Protein: CASSQGKKTGELFF.

This clone occurred a few times. This sequence joins TRBV19 and TRBJ1-2; 7 nucleotides match TRBD1. The germline V gene has CDR1 LNHDA and CDR2 SQIVND (reference sequence). Trimming cost V 11 bases and J 3 bases; bases outside gene matches: 3. This CDR3 contains 11 residues. The CDR3 loop is CAAGTDYGYTF. The DNA of the CDR3 is TGTGCCGCAGGGACAGACTATGGCTACACCTTC.

V is TRBV10-2 and J is TRBJ2-2; 9 nucleotides agree with TRBD1. V gave up 2 bases and J gave up 6 bases; unmatched junction bases: 7. The CDR3 length is 16 residues. Germline V gives CDR1 WSHSY, CDR2 SAAADI. The CDR3: CASSEKSRQGAGELFF. CDR3 sequence (DNA): TGCGCCAGCAGTGAGAAGTCCAGACAGGGGGCCGGGGAGCTGTTTTTT.

The gene calls are TRBV6-5 and TRBJ2-3; a possible D gene is TRBD2 (5 bases). The germline V gene has CDR1 MNHEY and CDR2 SVGAGI. The length of the CDR3 is 13 residues. Trimming took off 2 bases at V and 2 bases at J, with 5 bases between the two ends. CDR3 sequence reads: CASSYRDTDTQYF. DNA for the CDR3: TGTGCCAGCAGTTACCGGGACACAGATACGCAGTATTTT.

The rearrangement uses TRBV6-5 and TRBJ1-4; no definite D call. Germline-derived CDR1 and CDR2 are MNHEY and SVGAGI. The CDR3 is made up of 13 amino acids. Deletions cut 5 bases from V and 8 bases from J, with 12 bases between. The CDR3 sequence is CASSPGLGEKLFF. CDR3 bases: TGTGCCAGCAGTCCCGGACTGGGCGAAAAACTGTTTTTT.

There are a few counts of this clone. This chain connects TRBV2 to TRBJ1-2, with D tentatively TRBD1 (5 bases). Germline values: CDR1 SNHLY, CDR2 FYNNEI. The CDR3 covers 13 residues. V dropped 4 bases and J dropped 3 bases, with 9 bases sitting between them. CDR3 region: CASSVGGDYGYTF. CDR3 coding DNA: TGTGCCAGCAGTGTCGGGGGGGACTATGGCTACACCTTC.

This clone was seen a handful of times. The chain is built from TRBV18 and TRBJ1-5; no reliable D call. Trimming shortened V by 2 bases and J by 0 bases, and 2 bases separated the two germline ends. CDR3 length equals 13 residues. Germline loops: CDR1 KGHSH, CDR2 LQKENI. CDR3 sequence reads: CASSPSSNQPQHF. The DNA for the CDR3 is TGTGCCAGCTCACCATCTAGCAATCAGCCCCAGCATTTT.